This T cell receptor (beta chain) was profiled in a study of blood T cell repertoires in COVID-19. Study information: The United States, Italy and Spain supplied acute and convalescent COVID-19 samples.

Germline V CDR1 and CDR2: SGHTA, FQGNSA. Losses at the gene ends were 5 bases for V and 8 bases for J; bases not matched to a gene: 5. The CDR3 is made up of 13 amino acids. Measured with immunoSEQ multiplex PCR; TCRdb has only the in-frame clones, and not every one. The sample gives about 190,000 clones, around 84% of which show up once; about 5% is in the top ten. This TCR derives from a woman older than 75 with acute or convalescent COVID-19. The chain combines TRBV7-2 with TRBJ1-4, with 7 nucleotides matching TRBD1. Sequenced material: peripheral blood. The CDR3 bases are TGTGCCAGCAGCCGACAGGGCCCGGAAAAACTGTTTTTT. It encodes CASSRQGPEKLFF.